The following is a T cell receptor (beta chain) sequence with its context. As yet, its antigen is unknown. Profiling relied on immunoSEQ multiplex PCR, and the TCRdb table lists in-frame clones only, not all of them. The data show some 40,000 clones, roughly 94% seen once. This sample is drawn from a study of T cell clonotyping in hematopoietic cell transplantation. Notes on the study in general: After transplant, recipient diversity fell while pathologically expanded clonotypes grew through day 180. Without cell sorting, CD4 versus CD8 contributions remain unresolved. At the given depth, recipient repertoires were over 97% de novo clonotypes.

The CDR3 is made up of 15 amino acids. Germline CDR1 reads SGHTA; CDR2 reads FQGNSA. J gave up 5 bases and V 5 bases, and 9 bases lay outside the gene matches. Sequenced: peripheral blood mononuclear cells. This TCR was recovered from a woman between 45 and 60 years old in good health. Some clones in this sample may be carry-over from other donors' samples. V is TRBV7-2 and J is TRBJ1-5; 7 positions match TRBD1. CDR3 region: CASSPSTGRYQPQHF. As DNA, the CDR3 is TGTGCCAGCAGCCCCTCGACAGGGCGCTATCAGCCCCAGCATTTT. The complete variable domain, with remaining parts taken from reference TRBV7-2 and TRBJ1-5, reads GAGVSQSPSNKVTEKGKDVELRCDPISGHTALYWYRQSLGQGLEFLIYFQGNSAPDKSGLPSDRFSAERTGGSVSTLTIQRTQQEDSAVYLCASSPSTGRYQPQHFGDGTRLSIL.